These T cell receptor beta chains were read from a single sample in a study of glioma-infiltrating T cells. TCRdb itself ran the multiplex PCR reads through MiXCR, one entry per CDR3 protein. Of about 180,000 distinct CDR3 sequences in the sample, about 40% are singletons; the top ten hold roughly 5.2%. The sample taken for sequencing was glioma tissue, nonneoplastic brain tissue, or PBMCs (not recorded which). The receptors shown here come from a human donor with low-grade glioma or glioblastoma, undergoing nonglioma brain surgery, or in good health (not recorded which). The CDR3 runs from the conserved cysteine through the conserved F or W. A D gene is named only where the DNA matches it firmly. A row's size may be missing; if present it is once, few, many or a size class.

TRBJ1-3 | 15 | NA | NA | TRBV10-3 | CAISDSWREGNTIYF | TGTGCCATCAGTGATTCGTGGCGAGAGGGAAACACCATATATTTT
TRBJ1-3 | 14 | NA | many | TRBV20-1 | CSASPGFEGNTIYF | TGCAGTGCTAGTCCGGGGTTTGAAGGAAACACCATATATTTT
TRBJ2-7 | 15 | TRBD2 | many | TRBV18 | CASSPEGLVAYEQYF | TGTGCCAGCTCACCTGAAGGACTAGTTGCCTACGAGCAGTACTTC
TRBJ1-4 | 15 | NA | NA | TRBV18 | CSSSLNAWGDEKLFF | TGTTCCAGCTCACTCAACGCGTGGGGTGACGAAAAACTGTTTTTT
TRBJ1-2 | 13 | TRBD1 | few | TRBV19 | CASKTTGEDGYTF | TGTGCCAGTAAGACCACAGGGGAAGATGGCTACACCTTC
TRBJ1-1 | 13 | NA | NA | TRBV3-1 | CASSRNQETEAFF | TGTGCCAGCAGCCGGAACCAGGAGACTGAAGCTTTCTTT
TRBJ2-2 | 14 | NA | NA | TRBV7-2 | CASSLLLAVEELFF | TGTGCCAGCAGCTTACTACTAGCTGTCGAGGAGCTGTTTTTT
TRBJ2-3 | 14 | NA | many | TRBV7-9 | CASSFEGSTDTQYF | TGTGCCAGCAGCTTTGAGGGCAGCACAGATACGCAGTATTTT
TRBJ2-5 | 15 | TRBD2 | NA | TRBV7-2 | CASSLDPAGEETQYF | TGTGCCAGCAGCTTAGATCCAGCGGGAGAGGAGACCCAGTACTTC
TRBJ2-1 | 15 | TRBD2 | NA | TRBV5-8 | CASSRPGLAYDEQFF | TGCGCCAGCAGCCGCCCGGGACTAGCTTACGATGAGCAGTTCTTC
TRBJ1-6 | 13 | NA | NA | TRBV25-1 | CASTSDTGVPLHF | TGTGCCAGCACCTCTGATACGGGGGTCCCCCTCCACTTT
TRBJ1-5 | 13 | TRBD1 | NA | TRBV19 | CASSTDRNLPQHF | TGTGCCAGTAGTACGGACAGGAATCTGCCCCAGCATTTT
TRBJ2-1 | 11 | NA | many | TRBV20-1 | CSATGKNEQFF | TGCAGTGCTACAGGGAAAAATGAGCAGTTCTTC
TRBJ2-5 | 15 | NA | NA | TRBV11-1 | CASSPGRNFQETQYF | TGTGCCAGCAGCCCAGGTCGCAACTTCCAAGAGACGCAGTACTTC
TRBJ2-7 | 14 | NA | NA | TRBV20-1 | CSAQGLSISQEQYF | TGCAGTGCCCAGGGGTTGTCGATTTCCCAAGAGCAGTACTTC
TRBJ2-1 | 13 | NA | NA | TRBV18 | CASSPGLFNEQFF | TGTGCCAGCTCACCCGGACTTTTCAATGAGCAGTTCTTC
TRBJ1-1 | 15 | NA | many | TRBV7-8 | CASSLDQSPNTEAFF | TGTGCCAGCAGCTTAGATCAGTCCCCGAACACTGAAGCTTTCTTT
TRBJ1-1 | 16 | NA | few | TRBV5-1 | CASSSRQGRANTEAFF | TGCGCCAGCAGCTCAAGGCAGGGAAGGGCGAACACTGAAGCTTTCTTT
TRBJ2-7 | 13 | NA | NA | TRBV5-1 | CASSEDISYEQYF | TGCGCCAGCAGCGAGGACATTTCCTACGAGCAGTACTTC
TRBJ1-2 | 16 | NA | NA | TRBV18 | CASSPPSTVERYGYTF | TGTGCCAGCTCACCCCCCTCGACGGTGGAGAGATATGGCTACACCTTC
TRBJ1-1 | 15 | NA | many | TRBV2 | CASRESYVRASEAFF | TGTGCCAGCAGAGAATCGTACGTTAGAGCATCTGAAGCTTTCTTT
TRBJ2-2 | 15 | TRBD1 | many | TRBV11-2 | CASSRGTGDTGELFF | TGTGCCAGCAGCCGAGGGACAGGGGATACCGGGGAGCTGTTTTTT
TRBJ2-7 | 14 | NA | NA | TRBV2 | CASSELFAFYEQYF | TGTGCCAGCAGTGAATTATTCGCATTCTACGAGCAGTACTTC
TRBJ1-1 | 13 | NA | NA | TRBV25-1 | CASSELANTEDFF | TGTGCCAGCAGTGAATTGGCGAACACTGAAGATTTCTTT
TRBJ2-7 | 16 | NA | once | TRBV28 | CASSLAIGYSSYEQYF | TGTGCCAGCAGTTTGGCTATCGGGTATTCCTCCTACGAGCAGTACTTC
TRBJ2-2 | 15 | NA | many | TRBV14 | CASSQANRNTGELFF | TGTGCCAGCAGCCAAGCTAACAGAAACACCGGGGAGCTGTTTTTT